The 24 T cell receptor beta chains listed next were all sequenced from one sample in a study of T cell repertoires in cytomegalovirus infection. Their antigens are not known. TCRdb itself ran the reads through MiXCR, one entry per CDR3 protein. This table has roughly 120,000 distinct CDR3 sequences, 30% to 35% appearing once. Specimen: CD8+ T cells from cultured PBMCs, collected from culture after CMV antigen stimulation. These receptors all stem from a human donor in good health (CMV status not recorded). Some clones in this sample may be carry-over from other donors' samples.

The chain carries TRBV27 and TRBJ2-5, with 10 bases fitting TRBD1. The germline CDR1 and CDR2 sequences are MNHEY and SMNVEV (reference sequence). Trimming took 6 bases from V and 7 from J; bases not matched to a gene: 5. The CDR3 is 13 amino acids. This CDR3 is CASSPTGGATQYF. The CDR3 region has the DNA TGTGCCAGCAGCCCGACAGGGGGCGCGACCCAGTACTTC.

This clonotype was seen more than once but under ten times. This sequence joins TRBV5-1 and TRBJ2-5; possibly TRBD2 for D (7 bases). V was clipped by 5 bases and J by 1 base, with 9 bases between them. Germline V gene sequence: CDR1 SGHRS, CDR2 YFSETQ. The CDR3 runs to 13 residues. CDR3 sequence: CASRRGGQETQYF. DNA of the CDR3: TGCGCCAGCAGAAGGGGGGGCCAAGAGACCCAGTACTTC.

The chain is built from TRBV4-3 and TRBJ2-3, with D possibly called TRBD1 or TRBD2 (6 bases each). The CDR3 is made up of 16 amino acids. The germline V and J ends were trimmed by 4 bases and 1 base, with 15 bases remaining between them. In germline, CDR1 is LGHNA, CDR2 YSLEER. CDR3 amino acids: CASSPTPGAGTDTQYF. CDR3 nucleotide sequence: TGCGCCAGCAGCCCAACCCCGGGGGCGGGCACAGATACGCAGTATTTT.

The table lists this clonotype with a few counts. The genes are TRBV12-5 and TRBJ2-1; tentatively, D is TRBD1 (7 bases). The CDR3 is 16 amino acids. CDR1 and CDR2 from the germline V gene are LGHNT and FRNRAP. V shed 4 bases and J shed 8 bases, with 21 bases lying between them. The chain's CDR3 is CASGSTARGAWDEQFF. The CDR3 coding sequence is TGTGCTAGTGGTTCCACCGCCAGGGGGGCATGGGATGAGCAGTTCTTC.

This chain links TRBV7-9 with TRBJ2-7; 9 nucleotides align to TRBD1. Germline CDR1 and CDR2: SEHNR and FQNEAQ (reference sequence). V shed 5 bases, J shed 4 bases, and the junction held 6 bases outside the gene matches. The CDR3 runs 14 residues. The CDR3 loop reads CASSPRDREYEQYF. The DNA of the CDR3 is TGTGCCAGCAGCCCGCGGGACAGGGAATACGAGCAGTACTTC.

This chain uses TRBV29-1 with TRBJ2-7; possible D gene TRBD1, 5 bases. Germline values: CDR1 SQVTM, CDR2 ANQGSEA. This CDR3 contains 12 residues. V lost 0 bases to trimming and J lost 10 bases, with 13 bases between them. The CDR3 is CSVEDERTSQYF. Here the CDR3 DNA reads TGCAGCGTTGAAGATGAGAGGACAAGCCAGTACTTC.

This chain connects TRBV2 to TRBJ2-1; D gene uncertain. This CDR3 spans 14 amino acids. Germline CDR1 SNHLY, CDR2 FYNNEI. Trimming shortened V by 9 bases and J by 0 bases, and 12 bases separated the two germline ends. CDR3 loop: CASLPDSSYNEQFF. The CDR3 DNA reads as TGTGCCAGTTTACCAGATAGCTCCTACAATGAGCAGTTCTTC.

This clonotype appeared a few times. This sequence joins TRBV7-9 and TRBJ2-7, with D unclear. Germline CDR1 reads SEHNR; CDR2 reads FQNEAQ (reference sequence). The CDR3 has 12 residues. Trimming took 5 bases from V and 3 from J, leaving 8 bases between them. The CDR3 DNA is TGTGCCAGCAGCCTTATGATCTACGAGCAGTACTTC. It codes for CASSLMIYEQYF.

The CDR3 spells CSARDWPGTVYNSPLHF. As DNA, the CDR3 is TGCAGTGCTAGAGATTGGCCAGGGACCGTATATAATTCACCCCTCCACTTT. V and J are TRBV20-1 and TRBJ1-6; the D gene is possibly TRBD1 (5 bases). Germline V gives CDR1 DFQATT, CDR2 SNEGSKA (reference sequence). Trimming took 0 bases from V and 4 from J, leaving 16 bases between them. The CDR3 extends over 17 amino acids.

The chain recombines TRBV11-3 with TRBJ2-1, with 9 positions matching TRBD2. The junction had 13 bases not matched to a gene; V was cut back by 4 bases and J by 9 bases. This CDR3 is 16 amino acids long. Germline CDR1 and CDR2: SGHNT and YENEEA. The CDR3 here is CASSSSRAGGTSEQFF. CDR3 sequence (DNA): TGTGCCAGCAGCTCCAGCCGAGCGGGGGGCACGAGTGAGCAGTTCTTC.

In its sample, this clonotype was seen a few times. The chain employs TRBV6-1 and TRBJ2-2; the match to TRBD2 covers 14 bases. Germline CDR1 MNHNS, CDR2 SASEGT. CDR3 length: 18 residues. With V trimmed by 5 bases and J by 7 bases, 12 bases remained unmatched. The CDR3 DNA follows: TGTGCCAGCAGTTCTAGGACTAGCGGGGGGCTAAGGGGCGGGGAGCTGTTTTTT. Translation: CASSSRTSGGLRGGELFF.

The chain couples TRBV7-8 to TRBJ1-5; 7 nucleotides line up with TRBD1. Germline V gives CDR1 SGHVS, CDR2 FQNEAQ. The junction had 15 bases not matched to a gene; V was cut back by 4 bases and J by 0 bases. CDR3 size: 19 residues. CDR3 sequence: CASSSEKENRDSSNQPQHF. CDR3 nucleotides: TGTGCCAGCAGCTCAGAGAAAGAGAACCGGGACAGTAGCAATCAGCCCCAGCATTTT.

This clonotype has a handful of counts. The chain joins TRBV5-1 to TRBJ1-1; 7 bases map to TRBD1. In germline, CDR1 is SGHRS, CDR2 YFSETQ. With V trimmed by 2 bases and J by 5 bases, 15 bases remained unmatched. The CDR3 contains 17 residues. Written as DNA, the CDR3 is TGCGCCAGCAGCTTTTCGGACGGGACAGTTCGTAAAACTGAAGCTTTCTTT. Its protein is CASSFSDGTVRKTEAFF.

V and J are TRBV6-1 and TRBJ2-5; D is unresolved. The CDR3 loop spans 19 amino acids. Per germline, CDR1 MNHNS and CDR2 SASEGT. The V gene lost 1 base and the J gene lost 5 bases, with 26 bases spanning the gap. The CDR3 sequence is CASSEVTDVVTWIWETQYF. CDR3 nucleotide sequence: TGTGCCAGCAGTGAAGTCACTGACGTGGTAACCTGGATTTGGGAGACCCAGTACTTC.

This chain uses TRBV2 with TRBJ2-7; a weak D match, TRBD2 (7 bases). The V end lost 6 bases, the J end lost 0 bases, and 18 bases lay between the germline ends. This CDR3 region has 16 residues. The germline gives CDR1 SNHLY, CDR2 FYNNEI. CDR3 DNA sequence: TGTGCCAGCAGCGCCACGGGCGGGGGCCGCTCCTACGAGCAGTACTTC. Translation: CASSATGGGRSYEQYF.

This clonotype was counted many times. The genes are TRBV7-9 and TRBJ1-2; 7 bases line up with TRBD1. The CDR3 totals 16 residues. Unmatched junction bases numbered 11, after V lost 0 bases and J lost 7 bases. The V gene's germline CDR1 is SEHNR and CDR2 FQNEAQ (reference sequence). CDR3 protein: CASSLAYSDRVGGYTF. The CDR3 nucleotides are TGTGCCAGCAGCTTAGCGTATTCAGACAGGGTTGGTGGCTACACCTTC.

V and J are TRBV5-6 and TRBJ2-5; possibly TRBD1 for D (6 bases). Deletions cut 4 bases from V and 4 bases from J, with 17 bases between. Germline V gene data show CDR1 as SGHDT and CDR2 as YYEEEE. The CDR3 sequence is 15 residues long. The CDR3 nucleotides read TGTGCCAGCAGCGGAGAGAACAGGGTGGCAGAGACCCAGTACTTC. Protein: CASSGENRVAETQYF. The full variable domain, its missing parts supplied by reference TRBV5-6 and TRBJ2-5, is DAGVTQSPTHLIKTRGQQVTLRCSPKSGHDTVSWYQQALGQGPQFIFQYYEEEERQRGNFPDRFSGHQFPNYSSELNVNALLLGDSALYLCASSGENRVAETQYFGPGTRLLVL.

In this sample, this clonotype turned up a few times. The CDR3 nucleotides are TGTGCCAGCAGCGTTCTAGGCGGCGGAGGGGAGACCCAGTACTTC. Its translation is CASSVLGGGGETQYF. The chain employs TRBV7-2 and TRBJ2-5; a possible D gene is TRBD2 (6 bases). The CDR3 is 15 residues long. Germline lookup yields CDR1 SGHTA and CDR2 FQGNSA. Trimming removed 5 bases at V and 5 bases at J, with 18 bases between.

This clonotype came up a few times. This chain links TRBV5-5 with TRBJ2-5; 14 bases map to TRBD2. CDR1 is SGHKS and CDR2 is YYEKEE in the germline V gene (reference sequence). The CDR3 loop spans 15 amino acids. V lost 3 bases, J lost 5 bases, and 3 bases stayed unmatched. The CDR3 DNA reads as TGTGCCAGCAGCTCAGGGACTAGCGGGGGTGAGACCCAGTACTTC. Protein: CASSSGTSGGETQYF.

The rearrangement joins TRBV2 to TRBJ1-1; 7 nucleotides align to TRBD1. There are 14 residues in the CDR3. Per the germline V gene, CDR1 is SNHLY and CDR2 is FYNNEI. Trimming removed 9 bases from V and 3 bases from J; junction bases left unmatched: 10. Here the CDR3 reads CASPGSRGDTEAFF. The CDR3 coding sequence is TGTGCCAGTCCCGGTAGCAGGGGGGACACTGAAGCTTTCTTT.

This clonotype came up a few times. The chain couples TRBV6-2 or TRBV6-3 to TRBJ1-2, with D perhaps TRBD1 (6 bases). The ends were cut back, 6 bases at V and 3 bases at J, with 11 bases in the middle. Germline V CDR1 and CDR2: MNHEY, SVGEGT. The CDR3 is 13 residues long. The CDR3 coding sequence is TGTGCCAGCAGCCACGGACAGTACTATGGCTACACCTTC. Amino acids: CASSHGQYYGYTF.

This chain uses TRBV4-1 with TRBJ2-7; possible D gene TRBD2, 5 bases. Per the germline V gene, CDR1 is MGHRA and CDR2 is YSYEKL. Trimming took off 1 base at V and 7 bases at J, with 17 bases between the two ends. The CDR3 sequence is 15 residues long. The CDR3 region is CASSQGGGRVLEQYF. CDR3 nucleotide sequence: TGCGCCAGCAGCCAAGGTGGCGGGCGGGTCCTGGAGCAGTACTTC.

The chain couples TRBV4-2 to TRBJ2-2, with 7 bases fitting TRBD2. The germline V gene encodes CDR1 LGHNA and CDR2 YNFKEQ. Losses at the gene ends were 0 bases for V and 6 bases for J; bases not matched to a gene: 16. This CDR3 is built from 19 residues. CDR3 DNA sequence: TGTGCCAGCAGCCAAGAACCGGGACTAAGGGTCGGGGTTGCCGGGGAGCTGTTTTTT. Amino acid sequence: CASSQEPGLRVGVAGELFF.

This clonotype has more than one count but fewer than ten. V is TRBV28 and J is TRBJ2-1; weak D call: TRBD1 (5 bases). This CDR3 is built from 19 residues. Deletions cut 1 base from V and 2 bases from J, with 21 bases between. Germline assignment: CDR1 MDHEN and CDR2 SYDVKM. The CDR3 DNA is TGTGCCAGCAGTTTATATGTGCCGACAGACCATATCGCCTACAATGAGCAGTTCTTC. It is translated as CASSLYVPTDHIAYNEQFF. The variable domain in full, with the rest retrieved from reference TRBV28 and TRBJ2-1, is DVKVTQSSRYLVKRTGEKVFLECVQDMDHENMFWYRQDPGLGLRLIYFSYDVKMKEKGDIPEGYSVSREKKERFSLILESASTNQTSMYLCASSLYVPTDHIAYNEQFFGPGTRLTVL.